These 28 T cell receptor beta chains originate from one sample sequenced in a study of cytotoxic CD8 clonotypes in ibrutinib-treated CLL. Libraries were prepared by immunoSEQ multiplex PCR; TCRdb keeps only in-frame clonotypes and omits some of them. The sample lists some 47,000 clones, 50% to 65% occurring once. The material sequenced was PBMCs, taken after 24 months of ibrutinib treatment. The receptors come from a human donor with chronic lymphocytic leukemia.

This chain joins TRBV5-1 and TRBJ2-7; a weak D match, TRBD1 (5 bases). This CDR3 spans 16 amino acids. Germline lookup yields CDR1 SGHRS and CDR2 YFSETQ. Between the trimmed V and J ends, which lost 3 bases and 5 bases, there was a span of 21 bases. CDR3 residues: CASSSLPTTGPDEQYF. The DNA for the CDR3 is TGCGCCAGCAGCTCTCTCCCTACTACAGGTCCGGACGAGCAGTACTTC.

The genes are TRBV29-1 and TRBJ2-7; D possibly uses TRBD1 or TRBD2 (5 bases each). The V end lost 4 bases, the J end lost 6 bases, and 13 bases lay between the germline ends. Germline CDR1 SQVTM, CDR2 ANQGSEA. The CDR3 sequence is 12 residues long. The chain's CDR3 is CSVGTGAGEQYF. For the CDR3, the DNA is TGCAGCGTTGGGACTGGGGCTGGCGAGCAGTACTTC.

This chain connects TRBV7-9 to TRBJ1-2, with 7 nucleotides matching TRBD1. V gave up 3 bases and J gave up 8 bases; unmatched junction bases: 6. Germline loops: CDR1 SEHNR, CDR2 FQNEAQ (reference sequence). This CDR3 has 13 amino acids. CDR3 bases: TGTGCCAGCAGCTTCGACAGGGCGGGGGGCTACACCTTC. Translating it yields CASSFDRAGGYTF.

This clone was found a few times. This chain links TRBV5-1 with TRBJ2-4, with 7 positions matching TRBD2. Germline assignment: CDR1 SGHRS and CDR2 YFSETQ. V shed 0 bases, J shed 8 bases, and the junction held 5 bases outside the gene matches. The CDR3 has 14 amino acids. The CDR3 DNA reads TGCGCCAGCAGCTTGGTTGCGGGGGAGGACATTCAGTACTTC. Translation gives CASSLVAGEDIQYF.

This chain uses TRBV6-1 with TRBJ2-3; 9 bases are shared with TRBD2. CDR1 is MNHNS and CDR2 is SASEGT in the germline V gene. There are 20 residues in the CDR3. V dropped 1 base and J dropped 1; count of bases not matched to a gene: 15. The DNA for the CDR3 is TGTGCCAGCAGTGAAGTTGCACTAGCGGGTACGGTAGGGGGCACAGATACGCAGTATTTT. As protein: CASSEVALAGTVGGTDTQYF.

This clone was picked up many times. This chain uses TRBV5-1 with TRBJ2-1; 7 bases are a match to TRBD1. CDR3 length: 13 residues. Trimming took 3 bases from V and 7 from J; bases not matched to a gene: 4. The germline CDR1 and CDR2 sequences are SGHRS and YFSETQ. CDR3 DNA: TGCGCCAGCAGCTCCACGACAGGGAATGAGCAGTTCTTC. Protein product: CASSSTTGNEQFF.

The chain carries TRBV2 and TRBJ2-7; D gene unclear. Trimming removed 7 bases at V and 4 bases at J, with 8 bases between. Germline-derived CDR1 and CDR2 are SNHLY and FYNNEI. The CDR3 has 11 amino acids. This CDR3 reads CASMVGYEQYF. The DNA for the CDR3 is TGTGCCAGCATGGTGGGGTACGAGCAGTACTTC. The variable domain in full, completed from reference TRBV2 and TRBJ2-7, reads EPEVTQTPSHQVTQMGQEVILRCVPISNHLYFYWYRQILGQKVEFLVSFYNNEISEKSEIFDDQFSVERPDGSNFTLKIRSTKLEDSAMYFCASMVGYEQYFGPGTRLTVT.

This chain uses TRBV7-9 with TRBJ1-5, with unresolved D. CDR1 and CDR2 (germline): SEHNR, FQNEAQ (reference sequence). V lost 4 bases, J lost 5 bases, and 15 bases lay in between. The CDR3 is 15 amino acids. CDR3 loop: CASSSVEAGDQPQHF. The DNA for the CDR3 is TGTGCCAGCAGCTCGGTGGAGGCGGGCGATCAGCCCCAGCATTTT. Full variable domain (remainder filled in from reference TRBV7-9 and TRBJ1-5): DTGVSQNPRHKITKRGQNVTFRCDPISEHNRLYWYRQTLGQGPEFLTYFQNEAQLEKSRLLSDRFSAERPKGSFSTLEIQRTEQGDSAMYLCASSSVEAGDQPQHFGDGTRLSIL.

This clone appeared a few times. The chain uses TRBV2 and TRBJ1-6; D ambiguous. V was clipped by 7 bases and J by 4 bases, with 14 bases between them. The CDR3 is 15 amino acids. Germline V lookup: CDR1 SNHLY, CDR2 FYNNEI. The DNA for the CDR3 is TGTGCCAGCAAGACAAATGGCGGGTATAATTCACCCCTCCACTTT. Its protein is CASKTNGGYNSPLHF.

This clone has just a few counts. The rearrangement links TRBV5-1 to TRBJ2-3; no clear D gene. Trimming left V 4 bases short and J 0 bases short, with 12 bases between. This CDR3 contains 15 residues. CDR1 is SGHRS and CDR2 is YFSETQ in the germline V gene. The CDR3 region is CASSPAVSSTDTQYF. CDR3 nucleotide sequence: TGCGCCAGCAGCCCTGCCGTTTCTAGCACAGATACGCAGTATTTT.

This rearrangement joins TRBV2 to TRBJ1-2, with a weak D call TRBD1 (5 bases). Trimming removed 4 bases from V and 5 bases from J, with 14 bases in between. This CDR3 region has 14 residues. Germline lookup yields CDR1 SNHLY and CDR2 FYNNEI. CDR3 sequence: CASSATVNRYGYTF. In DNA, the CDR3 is TGTGCCAGCAGTGCGACAGTAAATCGATATGGCTACACCTTC. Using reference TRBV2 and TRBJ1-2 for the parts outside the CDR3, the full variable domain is EPEVTQTPSHQVTQMGQEVILRCVPISNHLYFYWYRQILGQKVEFLVSFYNNEISEKSEIFDDQFSVERPDGSNFTLKIRSTKLEDSAMYFCASSATVNRYGYTFGSGTRLTVV.

The CDR3 protein is CASSLNSNQPQHF. CDR3 DNA sequence: TGTGCCAGCAGCCTTAATAGCAATCAGCCCCAGCATTTT. The rearrangement joins TRBV6-4 to TRBJ1-5; D remains unclear. The CDR3 length is 13 residues. Deletions cut 6 bases from V and 0 bases from J, with 6 bases between. The V gene's germline CDR1 is MRHNA and CDR2 SNTAGT.

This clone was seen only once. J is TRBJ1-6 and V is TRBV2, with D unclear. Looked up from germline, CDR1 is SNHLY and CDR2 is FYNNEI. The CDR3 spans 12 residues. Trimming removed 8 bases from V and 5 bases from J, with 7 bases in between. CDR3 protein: CASSGNNSPLHF. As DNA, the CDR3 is TGTGCCAGCTCGGGGAATAATTCACCCCTCCACTTT.

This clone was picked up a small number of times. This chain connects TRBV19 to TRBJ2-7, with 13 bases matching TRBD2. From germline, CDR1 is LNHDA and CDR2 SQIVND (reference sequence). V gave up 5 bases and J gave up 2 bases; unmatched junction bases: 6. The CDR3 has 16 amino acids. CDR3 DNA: TGTGCCAGTAGTCCCCGGACTAGCGGGGGAGCCTACGAGCAGTACTTC. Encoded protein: CASSPRTSGGAYEQYF.

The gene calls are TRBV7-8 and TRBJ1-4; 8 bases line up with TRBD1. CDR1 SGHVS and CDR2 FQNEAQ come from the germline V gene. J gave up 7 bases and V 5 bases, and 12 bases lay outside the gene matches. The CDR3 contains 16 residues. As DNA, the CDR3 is TGTGCCAGCAGCCGATTGAAGACAGGGGCAGGTGAAAAACTGTTTTTT. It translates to CASSRLKTGAGEKLFF.

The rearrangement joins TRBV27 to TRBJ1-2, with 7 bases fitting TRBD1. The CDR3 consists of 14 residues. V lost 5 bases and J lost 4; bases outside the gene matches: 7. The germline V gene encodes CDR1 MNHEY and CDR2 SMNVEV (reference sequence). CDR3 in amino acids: CASSGTTGFYGYTF. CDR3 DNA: TGTGCCAGCAGTGGGACGACAGGGTTCTATGGCTACACCTTC.

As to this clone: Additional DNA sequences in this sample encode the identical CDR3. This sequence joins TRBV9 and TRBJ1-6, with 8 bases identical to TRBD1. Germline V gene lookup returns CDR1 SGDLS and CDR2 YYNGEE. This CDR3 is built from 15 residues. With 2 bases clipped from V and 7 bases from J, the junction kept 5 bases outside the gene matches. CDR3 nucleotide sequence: TGTGCCAGCAGCGTGGGGCAGGGGGCCAATTCACCCCTCCACTTT. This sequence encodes CASSVGQGANSPLHF.

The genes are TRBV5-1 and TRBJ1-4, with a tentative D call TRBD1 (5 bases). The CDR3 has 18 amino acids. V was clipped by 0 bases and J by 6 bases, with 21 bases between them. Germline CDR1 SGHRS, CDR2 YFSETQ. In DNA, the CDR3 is TGCGCCAGCAGCTTGGCCCCAGGGCGAGGTGCCCCCGATGAAAAACTGTTTTTT. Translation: CASSLAPGRGAPDEKLFF.

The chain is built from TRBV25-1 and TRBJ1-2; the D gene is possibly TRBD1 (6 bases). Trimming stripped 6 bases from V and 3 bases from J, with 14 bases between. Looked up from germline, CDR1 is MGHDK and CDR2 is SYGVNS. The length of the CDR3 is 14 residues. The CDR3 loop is CASSLGGAHYGYTF. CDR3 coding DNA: TGTGCCAGCAGCCTGGGGGGGGCCCACTATGGCTACACCTTC.

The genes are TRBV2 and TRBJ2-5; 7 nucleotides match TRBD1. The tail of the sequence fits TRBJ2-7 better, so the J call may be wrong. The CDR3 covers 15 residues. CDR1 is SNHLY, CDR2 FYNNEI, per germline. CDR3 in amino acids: CASSEPRDSSYEQYF. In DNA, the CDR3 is TGTGCCAGCAGTGAACCCCGGGACAGCTCCTACGAGCAGTACTTC.

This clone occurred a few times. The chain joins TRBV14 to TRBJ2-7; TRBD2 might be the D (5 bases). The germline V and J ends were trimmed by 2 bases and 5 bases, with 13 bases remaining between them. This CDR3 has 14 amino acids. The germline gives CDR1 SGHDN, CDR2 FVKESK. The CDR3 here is CASSQIAGVDEQYF. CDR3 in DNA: TGTGCCAGCAGCCAAATTGCCGGGGTCGACGAGCAGTACTTC.

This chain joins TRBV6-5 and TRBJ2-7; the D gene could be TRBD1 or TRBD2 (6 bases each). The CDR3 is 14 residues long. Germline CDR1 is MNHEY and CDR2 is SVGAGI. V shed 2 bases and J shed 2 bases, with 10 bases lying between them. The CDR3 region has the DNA TGTGCCAGCAGTTACGGGGGGCCGACCTACGAGCAGTACTTC. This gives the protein CASSYGGPTYEQYF.

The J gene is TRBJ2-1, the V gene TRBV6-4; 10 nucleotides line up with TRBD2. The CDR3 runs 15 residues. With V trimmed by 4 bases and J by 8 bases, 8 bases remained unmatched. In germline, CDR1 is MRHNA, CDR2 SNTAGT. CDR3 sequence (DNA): TGTGCCAGCAGTGCATCTAGCGGGGGAGGCGATGAGCAGTTCTTC. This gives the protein CASSASSGGGDEQFF.

For the CDR3, the DNA is TGTGCCAGCAGCCTGGACGGACGACAAGAGACCCAGTACTTC. Translating it yields CASSLDGRQETQYF. The chain has TRBV6-5 and TRBJ2-5, with D hard to call. Germline lookup yields CDR1 MNHEY and CDR2 SVGAGI. Trimming shortened V by 6 bases and J by 2 bases, and 13 bases separated the two germline ends. There are 14 residues in the CDR3.

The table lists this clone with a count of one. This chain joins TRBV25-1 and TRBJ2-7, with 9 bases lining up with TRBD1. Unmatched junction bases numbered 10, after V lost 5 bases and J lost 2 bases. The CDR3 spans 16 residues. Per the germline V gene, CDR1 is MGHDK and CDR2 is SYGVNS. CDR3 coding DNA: TGTGCCAGCAGTAGCAACCCGGGACAGGGCCCCTACGAGCAGTACTTC. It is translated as CASSSNPGQGPYEQYF.

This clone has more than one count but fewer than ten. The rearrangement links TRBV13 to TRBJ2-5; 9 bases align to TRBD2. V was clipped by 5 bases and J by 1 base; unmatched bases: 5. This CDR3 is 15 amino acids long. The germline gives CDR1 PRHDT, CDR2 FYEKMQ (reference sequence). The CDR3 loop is CASSPIAGAQETQYF. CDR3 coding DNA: TGTGCCAGCAGCCCAATAGCGGGGGCCCAAGAGACCCAGTACTTC.

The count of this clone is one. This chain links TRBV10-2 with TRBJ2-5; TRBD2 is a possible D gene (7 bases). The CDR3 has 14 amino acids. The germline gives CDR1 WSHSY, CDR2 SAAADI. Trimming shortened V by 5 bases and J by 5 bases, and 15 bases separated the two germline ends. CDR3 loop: CASSPGRQGETQYF. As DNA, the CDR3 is TGCGCCAGCAGTCCCGGGAGGCAGGGGGAGACCCAGTACTTC.

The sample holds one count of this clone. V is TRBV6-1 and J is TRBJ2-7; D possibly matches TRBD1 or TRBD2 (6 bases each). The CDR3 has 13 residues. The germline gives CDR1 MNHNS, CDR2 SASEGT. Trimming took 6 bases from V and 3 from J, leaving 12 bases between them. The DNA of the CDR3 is TGTGCCAGCAGGAGGGGGGCAAACTACGAGCAGTACTTC. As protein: CASRRGANYEQYF.